One and the same sample provided the 12 T cell receptor beta chains below, sequenced in a study of blood T cell repertoires in COVID-19. Sequenced by immunoSEQ multiplex PCR; TCRdb stores in-frame clones only, minus some. The table records roughly 230,000 clones, more than 65% of them present only once. The sequenced material came from peripheral blood. Every receptor here comes from a woman of 80 years or more with acute or convalescent COVID-19.

This chain connects TRBV12-3 or TRBV12-4 to TRBJ1-3, with D hard to call. Trimming cost V 2 bases and J 10 bases, with 9 bases left between them. This CDR3 spans 12 amino acids. The CDR3 loop is CASSLSSVTIYF. CDR3 bases: TGTGCCAGCAGTTTAAGTTCGGTAACCATATATTTT.

This chain links TRBV19 with TRBJ2-3; 8 positions agree with TRBD2. Germline V gives CDR1 LNHDA, CDR2 SQIVND (reference sequence). There are 17 residues in the CDR3. The ends lost 6 bases at V and 6 bases at J; junction bases unmatched: 17. CDR3: CASRSLREDNRGDTQYF. The CDR3 DNA follows: TGTGCCAGTAGATCCTTGCGGGAGGATAACCGCGGGGATACGCAGTATTTT.

The J gene is TRBJ1-6, the V gene TRBV18; 8 bases map to TRBD1. CDR1 KGHSH and CDR2 LQKENI come from the germline V gene. The length of the CDR3 is 14 residues. J was trimmed by 9 bases and V by 6 bases; bases with no gene match: 7. CDR3 DNA: TGTGCCAGCTCGACTGACAGGGGCGGTTCACCCCTCCACTTT. The encoded protein is CASSTDRGGSPLHF.

A single count supports this clone. The chain is built from TRBV5-1 and TRBJ2-1; 11 positions match TRBD2. This CDR3 comprises 16 residues. The germline V gene has CDR1 SGHRS and CDR2 YFSETQ. Trimming took 0 bases from V and 4 from J; bases not matched to a gene: 3. CDR3 protein: CASSLAGTSGYNEQFF. The CDR3 region has the DNA TGCGCCAGCAGCTTGGCTGGGACTAGCGGATACAATGAGCAGTTCTTC.

The chain has TRBV3-1 (or the pseudogene TRBV3-2) and TRBJ2-2; the D gene is possibly TRBD1 (6 bases). The germline V gene has CDR1 LGHDT and CDR2 YNNKEL (reference sequence). V lost 2 bases, J lost 7 bases, and 11 bases lay in between. The CDR3 spans 14 residues. Written as DNA, the CDR3 is TGTGCCAGCAGCCAATCAGGGGCTGACGGGGAGCTGTTTTTT. It specifies CASSQSGADGELFF.

This rearrangement joins TRBV27 to TRBJ2-5, with 8 positions matching TRBD2. The CDR3 is made up of 18 amino acids. The germline gives CDR1 MNHEY, CDR2 SMNVEV (reference sequence). The V and J ends lost 0 bases and 4 bases, in that order; junction bases with no gene match: 13. This CDR3 reads CASSLSWGISGASETQYF. CDR3 sequence (DNA): TGTGCCAGCAGTTTATCGTGGGGGATTAGCGGGGCATCAGAGACCCAGTACTTC.

The CDR3 spells CASSLGLQGLSEKLFF. Written as DNA, the CDR3 is TGCGCCAGCAGCTTGGGTCTTCAGGGGTTGAGTGAAAAACTGTTTTTT. The chain uses TRBV5-1 and TRBJ1-4; weak D call: TRBD1 (6 bases). The CDR3 covers 16 residues. V lost 0 bases, J lost 7 bases, and 16 bases lay in between. Germline CDR1 is SGHRS and CDR2 is YFSETQ.

The V and J genes are TRBV7-2 and TRBJ1-3, with a weak D call TRBD1 (6 bases). There are 16 residues in the CDR3. V gave up 5 bases and J gave up 0 bases, with 14 bases separating them. Germline CDR1 SGHTA, CDR2 FQGNSA. CDR3 DNA: TGTGCCAGCAGCCTGGACAGACCCCACTCTGGAAACACCATATATTTT. Translating it yields CASSLDRPHSGNTIYF.

The chain couples TRBV5-4 to TRBJ2-1; 8 positions agree with TRBD2. Germline CDR1 reads SGHNT; CDR2 reads YYREEE (reference sequence). Trimming cost V 2 bases and J 5 bases; bases outside gene matches: 12. The CDR3 covers 17 residues. The CDR3 loop reads CASSFGSGRANHNEQFF. The DNA for the CDR3 is TGTGCCAGCAGCTTTGGCAGCGGGAGAGCTAACCACAATGAGCAGTTCTTC.

The chain has TRBV11-2 and TRBJ1-5, with D possibly TRBD1 on 5 matching bases. The CDR3 contains 11 residues. Germline assignment: CDR1 SGHAT and CDR2 FQNNGV. Trimming removed 7 bases from V and 9 bases from J, with 10 bases in between. The CDR3 nucleotides read TGTGCCAGCACCTCCGGGGGGCCCCAGCATTTT. This sequence encodes CASTSGGPQHF. Together with reference TRBV11-2 and TRBJ1-5, the CDR3 gives the full variable domain: EAGVAQSPRYKIIEKRQSVAFWCNPISGHATLYWYQQILGQGPKLLIQFQNNGVVDDSQLPKDRFSAERLKGVDSTLKIQPAKLEDSAVYLCASTSGGPQHFGDGTRLSIL.

The genes are TRBV5-1 and TRBJ1-1, with TRBD1 matching over 8 bases. The CDR3 contains 14 residues. From germline, CDR1 is SGHRS and CDR2 YFSETQ. Trimming cost V 5 bases and J 4 bases; bases outside gene matches: 7. CDR3 sequence reads: CASRDRDFATEAFF. CDR3 bases: TGCGCCAGCAGGGACAGGGACTTTGCCACTGAAGCTTTCTTT.

CDR3 nucleotide sequence: TGTGCCAGCAGCTTAACGGGACTAGCGGGAGGGGGTAGATCCTACGAGCAGTACTTC. Protein product: CASSLTGLAGGGRSYEQYF. The chain recombines TRBV7-2 with TRBJ2-7, with 16 bases that match TRBD2. From germline, CDR1 is SGHTA and CDR2 FQGNSA. The V and J ends lost 2 bases and 1 base, in that order; junction bases with no gene match: 8. This CDR3 comprises 19 residues.